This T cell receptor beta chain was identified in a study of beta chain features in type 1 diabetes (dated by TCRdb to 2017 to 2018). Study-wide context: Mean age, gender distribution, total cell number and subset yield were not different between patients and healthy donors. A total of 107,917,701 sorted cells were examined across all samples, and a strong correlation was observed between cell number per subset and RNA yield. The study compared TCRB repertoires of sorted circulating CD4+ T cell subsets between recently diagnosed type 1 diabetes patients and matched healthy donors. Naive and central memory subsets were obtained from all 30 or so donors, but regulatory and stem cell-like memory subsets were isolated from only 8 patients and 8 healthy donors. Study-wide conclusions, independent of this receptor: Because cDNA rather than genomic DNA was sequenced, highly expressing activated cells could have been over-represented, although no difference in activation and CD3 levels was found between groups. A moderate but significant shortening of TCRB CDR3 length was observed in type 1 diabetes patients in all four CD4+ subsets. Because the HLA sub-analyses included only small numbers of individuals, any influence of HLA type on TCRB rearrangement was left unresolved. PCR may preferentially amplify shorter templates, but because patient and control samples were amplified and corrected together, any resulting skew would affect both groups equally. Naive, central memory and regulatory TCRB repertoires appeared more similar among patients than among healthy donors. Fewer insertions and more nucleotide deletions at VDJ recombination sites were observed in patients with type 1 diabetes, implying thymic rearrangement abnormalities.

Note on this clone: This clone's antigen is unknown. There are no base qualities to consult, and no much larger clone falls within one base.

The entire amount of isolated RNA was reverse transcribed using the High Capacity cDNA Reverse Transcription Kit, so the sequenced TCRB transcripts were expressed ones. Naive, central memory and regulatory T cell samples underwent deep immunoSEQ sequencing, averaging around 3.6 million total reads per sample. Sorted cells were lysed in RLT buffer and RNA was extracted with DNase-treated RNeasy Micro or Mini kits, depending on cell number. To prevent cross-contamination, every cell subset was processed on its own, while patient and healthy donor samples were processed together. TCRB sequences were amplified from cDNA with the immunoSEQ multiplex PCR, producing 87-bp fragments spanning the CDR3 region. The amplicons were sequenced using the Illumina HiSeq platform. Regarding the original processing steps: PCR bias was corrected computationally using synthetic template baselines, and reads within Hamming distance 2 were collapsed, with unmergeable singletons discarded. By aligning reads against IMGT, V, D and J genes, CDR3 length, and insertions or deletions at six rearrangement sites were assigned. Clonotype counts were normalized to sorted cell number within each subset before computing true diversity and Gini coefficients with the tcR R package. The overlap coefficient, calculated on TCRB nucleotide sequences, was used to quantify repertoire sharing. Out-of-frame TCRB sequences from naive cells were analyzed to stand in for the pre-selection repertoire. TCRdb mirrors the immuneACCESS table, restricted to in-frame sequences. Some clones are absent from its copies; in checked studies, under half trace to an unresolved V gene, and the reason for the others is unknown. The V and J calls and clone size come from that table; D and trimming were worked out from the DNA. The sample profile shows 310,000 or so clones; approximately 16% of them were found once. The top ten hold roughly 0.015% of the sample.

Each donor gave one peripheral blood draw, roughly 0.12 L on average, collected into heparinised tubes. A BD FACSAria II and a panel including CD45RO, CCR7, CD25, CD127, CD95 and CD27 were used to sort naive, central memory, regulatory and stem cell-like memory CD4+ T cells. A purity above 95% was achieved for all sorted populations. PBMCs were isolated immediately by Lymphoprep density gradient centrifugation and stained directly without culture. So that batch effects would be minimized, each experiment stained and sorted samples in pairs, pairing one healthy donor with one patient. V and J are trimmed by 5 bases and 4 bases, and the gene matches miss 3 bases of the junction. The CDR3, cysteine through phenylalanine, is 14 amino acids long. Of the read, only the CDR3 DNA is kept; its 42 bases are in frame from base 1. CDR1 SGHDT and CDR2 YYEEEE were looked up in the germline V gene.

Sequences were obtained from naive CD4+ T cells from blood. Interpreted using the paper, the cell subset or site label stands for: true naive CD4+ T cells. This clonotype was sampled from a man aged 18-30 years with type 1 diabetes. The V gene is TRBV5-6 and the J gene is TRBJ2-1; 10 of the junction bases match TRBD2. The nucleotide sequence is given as TGTGCCAGCAGAAGCGGGGGGGCTTACAATGAGCAGTTCTTC. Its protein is CASRSGGAYNEQFF.